Detailed here is one T cell receptor (beta chain). This table comes from immunoSEQ multiplex PCR, and its TCRdb copy is limited to in-frame clones, with some not included. The top ten clones hold roughly 8% of a sample with about 96,000 clones, over 90% of them seen once. The sample is drawn from a study of control samples from healthy donors and cancer patients. CDR1 is SGHTA, CDR2 FQGNSA, per germline. V gave up 5 bases and J gave up 1 base; unmatched junction bases: 6. The CDR3 contains 17 residues. This sequence was found in a man in his late teens or twenties in good health. The chain employs TRBV7-2 and TRBJ2-1; 12 bases map to TRBD2. Sequences were obtained from blood. Here the CDR3 reads CASSRLAGGDSYNEQFF. The DNA for the CDR3 is TGTGCCAGCAGCCGGCTAGCGGGAGGGGATTCCTACAATGAGCAGTTCTTC.